This TCR beta chain came from a study of CD8+CD57+ T cells in acquired aplastic anemia. CDR1 DFQATT and CDR2 SNEGSKA come from the germline V gene (reference sequence). Trimming cost V 1 base and J 5 bases; bases outside gene matches: 3. The CDR3 contains 14 residues. CDR3 and TCR beta VDJ profiling relied on a genomic DNA template. TCRdb itself ran the reads through MiXCR, one entry per CDR3 protein. The table lists around 180,000 distinct CDR3 sequences, approximately 48% of them singletons. Patients chosen for sequencing had CD8+CD57+ cells that had expanded, as shown by flow cytometry. The chain recombines TRBV20-1 with TRBJ2-2, with 8 positions matching TRBD2. Sequenced material: sorted CD4+, CD8+, or CD8+CD57+ T cells (not recorded which) from PBMCs. This clonotype originated in a human donor with aplastic anemia. CDR3 DNA: TGCAGTGCTAGAGGGATAGCGGGGACCGGGGAGCTGTTTTTT. Translation: CSARGIAGTGELFF.